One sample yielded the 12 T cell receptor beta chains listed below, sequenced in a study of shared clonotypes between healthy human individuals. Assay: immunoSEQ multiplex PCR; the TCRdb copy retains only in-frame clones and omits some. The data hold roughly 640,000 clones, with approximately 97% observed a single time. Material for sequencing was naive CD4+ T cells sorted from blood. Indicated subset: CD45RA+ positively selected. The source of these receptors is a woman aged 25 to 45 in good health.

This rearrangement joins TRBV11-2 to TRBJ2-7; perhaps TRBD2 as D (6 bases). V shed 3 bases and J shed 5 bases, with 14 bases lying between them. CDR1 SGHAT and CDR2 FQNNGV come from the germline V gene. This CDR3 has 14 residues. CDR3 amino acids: CASSLTSTFDEQYF. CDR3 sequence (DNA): TGTGCCAGCAGCTTGACTAGTACCTTTGACGAGCAGTACTTC.

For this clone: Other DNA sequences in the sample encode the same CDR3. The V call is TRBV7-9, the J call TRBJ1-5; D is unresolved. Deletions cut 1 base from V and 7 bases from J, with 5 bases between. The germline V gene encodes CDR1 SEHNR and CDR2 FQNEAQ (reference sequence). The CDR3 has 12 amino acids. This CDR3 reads CASSLVGQPQHF. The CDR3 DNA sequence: TGTGCCAGCAGCTTAGTCGGACAGCCCCAGCATTTT.

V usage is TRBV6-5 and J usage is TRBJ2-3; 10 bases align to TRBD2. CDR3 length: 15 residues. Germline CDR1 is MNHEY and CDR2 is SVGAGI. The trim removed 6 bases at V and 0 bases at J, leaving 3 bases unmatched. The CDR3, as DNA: TGTGCCAGCAGGCTGACTAGCGGGAGCACAGATACGCAGTATTTT. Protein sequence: CASRLTSGSTDTQYF.

The CDR3 region is CASSSLGGWEKLFF. CDR3 in DNA: TGTGCCAGTAGTAGCCTGGGGGGATGGGAAAAACTGTTTTTT. The chain uses TRBV19 and TRBJ1-4; TRBD1 is a possible D gene (5 bases). Between the trimmed V and J ends, which lost 4 bases and 8 bases, there was a span of 14 bases. CDR3 length: 14 amino acids. In germline, CDR1 is LNHDA, CDR2 SQIVND (reference sequence). Based on the CDR3 plus reference TRBV19 and TRBJ1-4, the full variable domain is DGGITQSPKYLFRKEGQNVTLSCEQNLNHDAMYWYRQDPGQGLRLIYYSQIVNDFQKGDIAEGYSVSREKKESFPLTVTSAQKNPTAFYLCASSSLGGWEKLFFGSGTQLSVL.

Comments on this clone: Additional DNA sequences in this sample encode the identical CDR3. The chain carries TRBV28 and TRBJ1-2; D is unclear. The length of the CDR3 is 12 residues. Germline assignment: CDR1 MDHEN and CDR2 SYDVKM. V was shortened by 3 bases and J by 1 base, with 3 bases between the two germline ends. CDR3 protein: CASSFRNYGYTF. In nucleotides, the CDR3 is TGTGCCAGCAGTTTCCGTAACTATGGCTACACCTTC.

The DNA of the CDR3 is TGTGCCAGCAGTTACGAAGGGTTCCTCTACGAGCAGTACTTC. Its translation: CASSYEGFLYEQYF. The chain has TRBV6-6 and TRBJ2-7, with D hard to call. The CDR3 has 14 amino acids. Per germline, CDR1 MNHNY and CDR2 SVGAGI (reference sequence). The germline V and J ends were trimmed by 2 bases and 3 bases, with 11 bases remaining between them.

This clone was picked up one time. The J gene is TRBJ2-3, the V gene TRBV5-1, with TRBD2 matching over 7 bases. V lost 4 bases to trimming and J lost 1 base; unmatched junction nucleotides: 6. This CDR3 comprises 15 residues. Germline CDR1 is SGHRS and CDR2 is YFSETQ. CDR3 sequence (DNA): TGCGCCAGCAGCACAACTAGCGACCGCACAGATACGCAGTATTTT. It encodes CASSTTSDRTDTQYF.

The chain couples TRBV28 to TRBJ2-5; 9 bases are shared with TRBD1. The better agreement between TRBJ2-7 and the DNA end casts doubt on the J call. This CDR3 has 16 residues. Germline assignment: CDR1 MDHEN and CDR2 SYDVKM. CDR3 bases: TGTGCCAGCAGTTCGCCGGCGGACAGGGGATCCTACGAGCAGTACTTC. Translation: CASSSPADRGSYEQYF.

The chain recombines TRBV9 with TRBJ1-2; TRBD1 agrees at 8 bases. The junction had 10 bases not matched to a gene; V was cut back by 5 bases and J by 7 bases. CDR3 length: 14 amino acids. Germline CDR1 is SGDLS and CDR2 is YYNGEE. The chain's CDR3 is CASRNSGTGVGYTF. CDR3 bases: TGTGCCAGCAGGAATTCCGGGACAGGCGTTGGCTACACCTTC. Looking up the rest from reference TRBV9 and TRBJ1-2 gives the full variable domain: DSGVTQTPKHLITATGQRVTLRCSPRSGDLSVYWYQQSLDQGLQFLIQYYNGEERAKGNILERFSAQQFPDLHSELNLSSLELGDSALYFCASRNSGTGVGYTFGSGTRLTVV.

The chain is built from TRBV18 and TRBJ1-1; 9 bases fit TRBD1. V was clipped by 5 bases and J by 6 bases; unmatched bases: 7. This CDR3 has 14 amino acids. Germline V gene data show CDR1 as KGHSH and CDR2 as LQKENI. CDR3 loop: CASSEQGARAEAFF. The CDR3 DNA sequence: TGTGCCAGCTCAGAACAGGGGGCTAGGGCTGAAGCTTTCTTT.

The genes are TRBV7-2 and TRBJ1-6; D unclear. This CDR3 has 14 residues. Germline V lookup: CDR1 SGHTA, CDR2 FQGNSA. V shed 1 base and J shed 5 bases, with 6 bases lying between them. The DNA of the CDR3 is TGTGCCAGCAGCTTAGGACAAAATAATTCACCCCTCCACTTT. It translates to CASSLGQNNSPLHF.

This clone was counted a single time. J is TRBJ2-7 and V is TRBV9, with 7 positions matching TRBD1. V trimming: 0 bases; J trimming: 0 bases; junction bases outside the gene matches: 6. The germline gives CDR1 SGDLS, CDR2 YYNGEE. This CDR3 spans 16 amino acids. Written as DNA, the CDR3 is TGTGCCAGCAGCGTAGGGGGGACAGATAACTCCTACGAGCAGTACTTC. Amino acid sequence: CASSVGGTDNSYEQYF.